Listed here is a single TCR beta chain. This sample is drawn from a study of memory CD4+ T cells and cytomegalovirus serostatus. The CDR3 loop spans 15 amino acids. From germline, CDR1 is LNHDA and CDR2 SQIVND (reference sequence). Trimming took off 2 bases at V and 8 bases at J, with 18 bases between the two ends. Single viable CD3+CD4+CD8-CD45RO+ cells were sorted as the memory CD4+ T cells. CMV serostatus came from serum IgG against pp150, pp28, p38, p52. The assay was immunoSEQ multiplex PCR, and TCRdb's table has in-frame clones only and misses some. The table records some 46,000 clones, over 70% of them present only once.

This rearrangement joins TRBV19 to TRBJ1-2; D unclear. The origin of this receptor is an adult in good health and CMV-seronegative. The sample comprised memory CD4+ T cells from blood. The CDR3 spells CASSIRDTSEWGYTF. The CDR3 coding sequence is TGTGCCAGTAGTATAAGGGATACGAGTGAGTGGGGCTACACCTTC.